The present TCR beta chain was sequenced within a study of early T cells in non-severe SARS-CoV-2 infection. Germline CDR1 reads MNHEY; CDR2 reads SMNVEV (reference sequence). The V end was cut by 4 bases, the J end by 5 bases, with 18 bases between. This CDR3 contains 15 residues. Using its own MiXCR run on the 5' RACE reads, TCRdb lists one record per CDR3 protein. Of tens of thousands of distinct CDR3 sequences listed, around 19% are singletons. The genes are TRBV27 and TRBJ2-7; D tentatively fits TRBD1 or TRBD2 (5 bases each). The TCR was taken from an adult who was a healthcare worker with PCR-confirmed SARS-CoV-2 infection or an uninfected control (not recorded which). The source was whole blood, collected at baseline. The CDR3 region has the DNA TGTGCCAGCAGTTCCCGCCTTGGATGGGACCACGAGCAGTACTTC. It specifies CASSSRLGWDHEQYF.